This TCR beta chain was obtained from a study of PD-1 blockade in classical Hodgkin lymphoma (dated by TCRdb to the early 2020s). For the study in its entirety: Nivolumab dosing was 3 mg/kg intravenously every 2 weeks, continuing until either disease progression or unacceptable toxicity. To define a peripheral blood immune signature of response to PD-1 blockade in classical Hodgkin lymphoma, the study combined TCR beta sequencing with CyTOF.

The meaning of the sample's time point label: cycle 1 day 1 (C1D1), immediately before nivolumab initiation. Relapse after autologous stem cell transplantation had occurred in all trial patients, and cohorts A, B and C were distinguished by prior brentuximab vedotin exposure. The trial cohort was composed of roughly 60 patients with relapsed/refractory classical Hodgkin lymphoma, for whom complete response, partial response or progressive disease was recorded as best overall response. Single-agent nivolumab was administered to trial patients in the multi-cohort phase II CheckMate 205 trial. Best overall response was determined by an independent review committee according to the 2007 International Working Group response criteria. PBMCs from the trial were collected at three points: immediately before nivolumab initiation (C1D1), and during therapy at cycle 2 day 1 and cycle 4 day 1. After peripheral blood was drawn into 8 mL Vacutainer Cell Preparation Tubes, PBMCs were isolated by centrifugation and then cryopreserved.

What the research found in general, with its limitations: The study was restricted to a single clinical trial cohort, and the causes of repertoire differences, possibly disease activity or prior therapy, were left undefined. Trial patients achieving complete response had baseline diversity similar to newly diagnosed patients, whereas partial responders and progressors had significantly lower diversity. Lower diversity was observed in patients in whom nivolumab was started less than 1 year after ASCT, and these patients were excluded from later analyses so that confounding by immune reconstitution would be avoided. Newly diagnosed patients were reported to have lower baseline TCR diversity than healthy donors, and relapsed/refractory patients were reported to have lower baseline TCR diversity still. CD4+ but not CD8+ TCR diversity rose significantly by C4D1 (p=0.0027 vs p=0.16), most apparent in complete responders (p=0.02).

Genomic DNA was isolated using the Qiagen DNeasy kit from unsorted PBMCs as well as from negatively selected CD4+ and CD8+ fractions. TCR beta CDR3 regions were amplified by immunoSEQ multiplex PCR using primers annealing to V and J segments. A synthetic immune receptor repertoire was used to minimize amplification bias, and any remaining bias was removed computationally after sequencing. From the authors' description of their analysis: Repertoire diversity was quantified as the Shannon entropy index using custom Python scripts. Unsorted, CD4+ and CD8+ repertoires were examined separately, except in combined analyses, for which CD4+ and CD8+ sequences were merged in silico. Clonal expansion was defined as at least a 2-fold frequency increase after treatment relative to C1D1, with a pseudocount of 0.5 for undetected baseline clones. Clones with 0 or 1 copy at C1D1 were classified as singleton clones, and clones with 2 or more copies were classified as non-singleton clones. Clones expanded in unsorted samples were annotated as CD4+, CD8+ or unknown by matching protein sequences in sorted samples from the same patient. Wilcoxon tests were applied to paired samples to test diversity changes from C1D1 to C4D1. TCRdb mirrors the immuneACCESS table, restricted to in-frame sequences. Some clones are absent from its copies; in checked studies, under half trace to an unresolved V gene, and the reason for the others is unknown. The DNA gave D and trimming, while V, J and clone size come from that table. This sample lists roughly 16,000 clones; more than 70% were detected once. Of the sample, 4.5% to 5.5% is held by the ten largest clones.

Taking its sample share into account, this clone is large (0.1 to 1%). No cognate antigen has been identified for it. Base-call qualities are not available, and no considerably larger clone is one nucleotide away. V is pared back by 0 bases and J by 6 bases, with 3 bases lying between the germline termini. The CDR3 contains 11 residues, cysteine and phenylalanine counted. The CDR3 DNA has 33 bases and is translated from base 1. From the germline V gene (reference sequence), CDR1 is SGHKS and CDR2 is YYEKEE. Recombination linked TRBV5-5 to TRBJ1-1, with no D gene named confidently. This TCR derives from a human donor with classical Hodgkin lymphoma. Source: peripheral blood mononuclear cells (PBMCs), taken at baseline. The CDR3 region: CASSLVSEAFF. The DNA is TGTGCCAGCAGCTTGGTTTCTGAAGCTTTCTTT.